This T cell receptor beta chain was identified during a study of early T cells in non-severe SARS-CoV-2 infection. Study-level information: Sequencing used unsorted whole-blood bulk RNA, so chains lack pairing. Broader study findings: Private and CD4 specificities were missed by VDJdb matching, which favored anti-spike CD8 responses.

TCRdb recomputed calls from the 5' RACE reads with MiXCR, one row per CDR3 protein. This table holds fewer than 80,000 distinct CDR3 sequences, approximately 9.5% found once. The CDR3 loop spans 17 amino acids. Germline CDR1 is SGDLS and CDR2 is YYNGEE. V gave up 2 bases and J gave up 4 bases; unmatched junction bases: 11. This clonotype was seen at least ten times. Its target is unknown. The source of this sequence is an adult who was a healthcare worker with PCR-confirmed SARS-CoV-2 infection or an uninfected control (not recorded which). Sample: whole blood. V is TRBV9 and J is TRBJ2-3, with 9 positions matching TRBD1. CDR3 in amino acids: CASSVEPGQGGADTQYF. CDR3 nucleotide sequence: TGTGCCAGCAGCGTTGAACCGGGACAGGGTGGGGCAGATACGCAGTATTTT.